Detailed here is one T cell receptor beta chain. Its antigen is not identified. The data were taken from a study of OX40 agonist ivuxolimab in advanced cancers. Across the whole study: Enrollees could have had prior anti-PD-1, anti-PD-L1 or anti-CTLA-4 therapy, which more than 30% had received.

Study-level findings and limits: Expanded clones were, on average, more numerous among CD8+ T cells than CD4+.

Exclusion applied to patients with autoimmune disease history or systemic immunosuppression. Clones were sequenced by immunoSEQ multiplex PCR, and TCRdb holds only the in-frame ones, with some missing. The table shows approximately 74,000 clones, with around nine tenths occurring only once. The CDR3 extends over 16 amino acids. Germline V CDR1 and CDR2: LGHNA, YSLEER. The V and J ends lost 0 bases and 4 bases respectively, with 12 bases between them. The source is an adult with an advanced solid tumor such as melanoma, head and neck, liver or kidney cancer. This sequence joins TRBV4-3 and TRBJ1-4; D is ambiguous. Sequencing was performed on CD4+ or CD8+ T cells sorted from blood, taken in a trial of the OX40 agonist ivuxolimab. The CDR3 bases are TGCGCCAGCAGCCAAGATAGGTGGGGATTTAATGAAAAACTGTTTTTT. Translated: CASSQDRWGFNEKLFF.